The 30 T cell receptor beta chains below were found in one sample sequenced in a study of T cell responses to AZD1222 COVID-19 vaccine. This table comes from immunoSEQ multiplex PCR, and its TCRdb copy is limited to in-frame clones, with some not included. The sample has roughly 150,000 clones; 85% to 95% are singletons. Sequenced here: peripheral blood, sampled on day 0 of AZD1222 vaccination. These receptors all stem from an adult in good health.

This chain joins TRBV20-1 and TRBJ1-1; TRBD1 might be the D (5 bases). The V gene's germline CDR1 is DFQATT and CDR2 SNEGSKA (reference sequence). This CDR3 has 16 residues. With 3 bases removed from V and 4 bases from J, the gap between germline ends came to 21 bases. In nucleotides, the CDR3 is TGCAGTGCTAGTCTTCCCCAGGCATGGGGGAGCACTGAAGCTTTCTTT. It specifies CSASLPQAWGSTEAFF.

The V gene is TRBV7-3, the J gene TRBJ1-1; D unclear. Per the germline V gene, CDR1 is SGHTA and CDR2 is FQGTGA. V was shortened by 0 bases and J by 5 bases, with 7 bases between the two germline ends. The CDR3 covers 13 residues. The CDR3 sequence is CASSLTPRTEAFF. CDR3 sequence (DNA): TGTGCCAGCAGCTTAACGCCGAGAACTGAAGCTTTCTTT.

The chain uses TRBV19 and TRBJ2-3; D might be TRBD2 (6 bases). CDR1 LNHDA and CDR2 SQIVND come from the germline V gene (reference sequence). Trimming shortened V by 9 bases and J by 4 bases, and 11 bases separated the two germline ends. CDR3 size: 12 residues. DNA for the CDR3: TGTGCCAGCACCTCGGGGGCAGATACGCAGTATTTT. This translates into CASTSGADTQYF. Full variable domain (remainder filled in from reference TRBV19 and TRBJ2-3): DGGITQSPKYLFRKEGQNVTLSCEQNLNHDAMYWYRQDPGQGLRLIYYSQIVNDFQKGDIAEGYSVSREKKESFPLTVTSAQKNPTAFYLCASTSGADTQYFGPGTRLTVL.

The V gene is TRBV6-5, the J gene TRBJ1-5; 7 nucleotides match TRBD1. There are 14 residues in the CDR3. J was trimmed by 3 bases and V by 7 bases; bases with no gene match: 6. CDR1 MNHEY and CDR2 SVGAGI come from the germline V gene. DNA for the CDR3: TGTGCCAGCAACCCGACAGGGTCCAATCAGCCCCAGCATTTT. Encoded protein: CASNPTGSNQPQHF.

The chain carries TRBV5-1 and TRBJ1-6; no definite D call. V was cut by 6 bases and J by 9 bases, with 19 bases left in between. Per germline, CDR1 SGHRS and CDR2 YFSETQ. This CDR3 has 15 amino acids. The CDR3 sequence: CASTYGHESGSPLHF. CDR3 bases: TGCGCCAGCACCTACGGCCACGAAAGCGGTTCACCCCTCCACTTT.

This chain uses TRBV5-1 with TRBJ2-6; D not certain. Trimming removed 8 bases from V and 0 bases from J, with 15 bases in between. This CDR3 region has 16 residues. In germline, CDR1 is SGHRS, CDR2 YFSETQ. The CDR3 is CASSLSLFSGANVLTF. DNA of the CDR3: TGCGCCAGTAGTTTGTCATTATTCTCTGGGGCCAACGTCCTGACTTTC. Variable domain in full (rest from reference TRBV5-1 and TRBJ2-6): KAGVTQTPRYLIKTRGQQVTLSCSPISGHRSVSWYQQTPGQGLQFLFEYFSETQRNKGNFPGRFSGRQFSNSRSEMNVSTLELGDSALYLCASSLSLFSGANVLTFGAGSRLTVL.

The chain links TRBV6-5 to TRBJ1-2; no firm D call. This CDR3 is built from 10 residues. Germline CDR1 MNHEY, CDR2 SVGAGI. Between the trimmed V and J ends, which lost 8 bases and 6 bases, there was a span of 7 bases. The DNA of the CDR3 is TGTGCCAGCTGGGCCAATGGCTACACCTTC. This encodes CASWANGYTF.

The V call is TRBV11-3, the J call TRBJ2-5, with a tentative D call TRBD2 (6 bases). Trimming cost V 5 bases and J 5 bases, with 12 bases left between them. The germline gives CDR1 SGHNT, CDR2 YENEEA. The CDR3 length is 13 residues. This CDR3 reads CASSQWRGETQYF. The CDR3 DNA reads as TGTGCCAGCAGCCAATGGCGGGGCGAGACCCAGTACTTC.

The V and J genes are TRBV6-5 and TRBJ1-4; TRBD1 is a possible D gene (5 bases). Deletions cut 6 bases from V and 8 bases from J, with 13 bases between. Germline CDR1 reads MNHEY; CDR2 reads SVGAGI. This CDR3 comprises 13 residues. CDR3 residues: CASSGGPKEKLFF. For the CDR3, the DNA is TGTGCCAGCAGCGGGGGTCCCAAGGAAAAACTGTTTTTT.

Concerning this clone itself: Other DNA sequences in this specimen translate into the identical CDR3. V and J are TRBV30 and TRBJ1-5; D gene ambiguous. V was cut by 0 bases and J by 2 bases, with 8 bases left in between. The germline V gene has CDR1 GTSNPN and CDR2 SVGIG (reference sequence). This CDR3 spans 14 amino acids. The CDR3 region has the DNA TGTGCCTGGAGTGTCGGCCGGGGCAATCAGCCCCAGCATTTT. This gives the protein CAWSVGRGNQPQHF.

The chain links TRBV2 to TRBJ2-1; 10 positions match TRBD2. With 5 bases clipped from V and 4 bases from J, the junction kept 5 bases outside the gene matches. This CDR3 contains 15 residues. Germline CDR1 is SNHLY and CDR2 is FYNNEI. CDR3 nucleotide sequence: TGTGCCAGCAGTTTCAGCGGGAGGGGTTACAATGAGCAGTTCTTC. Translated, it gives CASSFSGRGYNEQFF.

The chain uses TRBV3-1 (or the pseudogene TRBV3-2) and TRBJ2-3, with TRBD2 matching over 11 bases. The length of the CDR3 is 14 residues. Germline V gene sequence: CDR1 LGHDT, CDR2 YNNKEL (reference sequence). V lost 6 bases and J lost 5; bases outside the gene matches: 4. CDR3 residues: CASSHGLAGDTQYF. The CDR3 coding sequence is TGTGCCAGCAGTCACGGACTAGCGGGAGATACGCAGTATTTT.

The chain employs TRBV4-1 and TRBJ1-3; 8 nucleotides align to TRBD1. There are 14 residues in the CDR3. Germline V gene sequence: CDR1 MGHRA, CDR2 YSYEKL. Trimming removed 8 bases from V and 0 bases from J; junction bases left unmatched: 3. This chain's CDR3 is CASQTGDSGNTIYF. The CDR3 DNA reads as TGCGCCAGCCAGACAGGGGACTCTGGAAACACCATATATTTT.

Only one count was recorded for this clone. The chain combines TRBV19 with TRBJ1-2, with 8 bases fitting TRBD1. V shed 3 bases and J 6 bases; nucleotides not matched to a gene: 6. The germline gives CDR1 LNHDA, CDR2 SQIVND (reference sequence). CDR3 length: 14 residues. CDR3 sequence: CASSMDREFDGYTF. CDR3 nucleotides: TGTGCCAGTAGTATGGACAGGGAATTTGATGGCTACACCTTC.

The chain has TRBV30 and TRBJ2-7; 7 positions match TRBD2. V was pared by 5 bases and J by 6 bases, with 10 bases of the junction left unmatched. The CDR3 is made up of 13 amino acids. CDR1 and CDR2 (germline): GTSNPN, SVGIG (reference sequence). The CDR3 spells CAWGEGLGGEQYF. CDR3 nucleotide sequence: TGTGCCTGGGGGGAGGGGTTAGGAGGCGAGCAGTACTTC.

The chain links TRBV28 to TRBJ1-1, with D unresolved. Germline V gene sequence: CDR1 MDHEN, CDR2 SYDVKM. V dropped 8 bases and J dropped 4 bases, with 11 bases sitting between them. The CDR3 runs to 12 residues. CDR3 in amino acids: CASREGITEAFF. As DNA, the CDR3 is TGTGCCAGCCGGGAAGGGATCACTGAAGCTTTCTTT.

This clone was seen more than once but under ten times. The rearrangement uses TRBV6-6 and TRBJ1-1; D is undetermined. The length of the CDR3 is 14 residues. Germline CDR1 is MNHNY and CDR2 is SVGAGI (reference sequence). V was trimmed by 5 bases and J by 1 base, leaving 11 bases between them. Written as DNA, the CDR3 is TGTGCCAGCAGTCCCCAAGCAGGGAACACTGAAGCTTTCTTT. Its protein product is CASSPQAGNTEAFF.

This chain links TRBV30 with TRBJ2-5, with 11 bases identical to TRBD2. The germline CDR1 and CDR2 sequences are GTSNPN and SVGIG (reference sequence). This CDR3 spans 15 amino acids. The V segment lost 5 bases and the J segment 1 base; nucleotides outside the gene matches: 6. The CDR3 spells CAWRLGLAVQETQYF. The CDR3 DNA follows: TGTGCCTGGCGCTTGGGACTAGCGGTCCAAGAGACCCAGTACTTC.

This chain connects TRBV30 to TRBJ1-1, with D possibly matching TRBD1 (6 bases). CDR1 and CDR2 from the germline V gene are GTSNPN and SVGIG (reference sequence). The CDR3 runs 11 residues. V lost 4 bases and J lost 11, with 14 bases in between. Here the CDR3 reads CAWTIGGGAFF. The CDR3 DNA reads TGTGCCTGGACTATCGGAGGGGGGGCTTTCTTT.

This clone was recorded only once. The chain links TRBV12-3 or TRBV12-4 to TRBJ2-7; the D gene is possibly TRBD2 (6 bases). The CDR3 length is 13 residues. The V end was cut by 5 bases, the J end by 6 bases, with 14 bases between. CDR3 coding DNA: TGTGCCAGCAGTCCGACTAGACAAGGCGAGCAGTACTTC. Protein sequence: CASSPTRQGEQYF.

The chain recombines TRBV9 with TRBJ2-3, with D possibly TRBD2 on 6 matching bases. Germline lookup yields CDR1 SGDLS and CDR2 YYNGEE. The CDR3 has 14 residues. Trimming removed 3 bases at V and 2 bases at J, with 10 bases between. CDR3 in DNA: TGTGCCAGCAGCGAGGGGAGGACCACAGATACGCAGTATTTT. Its protein product is CASSEGRTTDTQYF. Supplemented by reference TRBV9 and TRBJ2-3, the full variable domain reads DSGVTQTPKHLITATGQRVTLRCSPRSGDLSVYWYQQSLDQGLQFLIQYYNGEERAKGNILERFSAQQFPDLHSELNLSSLELGDSALYFCASSEGRTTDTQYFGPGTRLTVL.

This chain uses TRBV30 with TRBJ2-3, with a possible D match to TRBD1 (6 bases). This CDR3 has 13 amino acids. Trimming pared 2 bases from V and 7 bases from J, leaving 13 bases between. Germline V lookup: CDR1 GTSNPN, CDR2 SVGIG (reference sequence). CDR3 region: CAWSHQGGNTQYF. CDR3 nucleotides: TGTGCCTGGAGTCACCAAGGGGGTAATACGCAGTATTTT.

This chain connects TRBV14 to TRBJ1-2; no reliable D call. V was pared by 4 bases and J by 0 bases, with 12 bases between. This CDR3 comprises 15 residues. Germline CDR1 and CDR2: SGHDN and FVKESK. In nucleotides, the CDR3 is TGTGCCAGCAGCCCAGAAAGCCTGGCTAACTATGGCTACACCTTC. Protein product: CASSPESLANYGYTF.

The chain joins TRBV2 to TRBJ2-1, with D perhaps TRBD1 (6 bases). Germline V lookup: CDR1 SNHLY, CDR2 FYNNEI. V gave up 1 base and J gave up 1 base, with 11 bases separating them. The CDR3 consists of 16 residues. The CDR3 spells CASSEGPDRSYNEQFF. The CDR3 DNA sequence: TGTGCCAGCAGTGAAGGACCGGACAGATCCTACAATGAGCAGTTCTTC. Combining the CDR3 with reference TRBV2 and TRBJ2-1 gives the whole variable domain EPEVTQTPSHQVTQMGQEVILRCVPISNHLYFYWYRQILGQKVEFLVSFYNNEISEKSEIFDDQFSVERPDGSNFTLKIRSTKLEDSAMYFCASSEGPDRSYNEQFFGPGTRLTVL.

V is TRBV28 and J is TRBJ1-1; D is uncertain. This CDR3 contains 15 residues. V lost 11 bases to trimming and J lost 3 bases, with 22 bases between them. Germline V gene lookup returns CDR1 MDHEN and CDR2 SYDVKM. In nucleotides, the CDR3 is TGTGCCGGGTCGAACACCGGGAACCCTTACACTGAAGCTTTCTTT. It specifies CAGSNTGNPYTEAFF.

This chain links TRBV5-1 with TRBJ2-3; TRBD2 agrees at 8 bases. Germline CDR1 SGHRS, CDR2 YFSETQ. After removal of 2 bases from V and 0 bases from J, the junction contained 8 bases not matched to a gene. CDR3 size: 17 residues. The CDR3 nucleotides read TGCGCCAGCAGCTTCGCCTTTAGCGGGACTAGCACAGATACGCAGTATTTT. Translated, it gives CASSFAFSGTSTDTQYF.

In DNA form, the CDR3 reads TGTGCCAGCAGAAAAGACCCAAATGAAAAACTGTTTTTT. This codes for CASRKDPNEKLFF. The V and J genes are TRBV6-5 and TRBJ1-4; D unclear. This CDR3 comprises 13 residues. Germline assignment: CDR1 MNHEY and CDR2 SVGAGI. V was shortened by 6 bases and J by 5 bases, with 10 bases between the two germline ends.

The chain couples TRBV12-3 or TRBV12-4 to TRBJ1-1; D is perhaps TRBD1 (5 bases). The V end lost 8 bases, the J end lost 5 bases, and 9 bases lay between the germline ends. The CDR3 covers 11 residues. The CDR3 DNA sequence: TGTGCCAGCGGGGGGTGGACTGAAGCTTTCTTT. Its translation: CASGGWTEAFF.

The V call is TRBV5-1, the J call TRBJ1-6; D is perhaps TRBD1 (5 bases). The CDR3 has 16 amino acids. V was clipped by 4 bases and J by 10 bases, with 21 bases between them. Germline V gives CDR1 SGHRS, CDR2 YFSETQ. The CDR3 nucleotides are TGCGCCAGCAGCCGTAGCCGGGACCCCGAAGGCTCACCCCTCCACTTT. Its protein is CASSRSRDPEGSPLHF.

This chain joins TRBV24-1 and TRBJ2-5; a weak D match, TRBD1 (6 bases). This CDR3 has 14 residues. Germline V gene sequence: CDR1 KGHDR, CDR2 SFDVKD. V was trimmed by 4 bases and J by 5 bases, leaving 13 bases between them. The CDR3 here is CATSEPTGKETQYF. The CDR3 DNA sequence: TGTGCCACCAGTGAACCCACAGGGAAGGAGACCCAGTACTTC.